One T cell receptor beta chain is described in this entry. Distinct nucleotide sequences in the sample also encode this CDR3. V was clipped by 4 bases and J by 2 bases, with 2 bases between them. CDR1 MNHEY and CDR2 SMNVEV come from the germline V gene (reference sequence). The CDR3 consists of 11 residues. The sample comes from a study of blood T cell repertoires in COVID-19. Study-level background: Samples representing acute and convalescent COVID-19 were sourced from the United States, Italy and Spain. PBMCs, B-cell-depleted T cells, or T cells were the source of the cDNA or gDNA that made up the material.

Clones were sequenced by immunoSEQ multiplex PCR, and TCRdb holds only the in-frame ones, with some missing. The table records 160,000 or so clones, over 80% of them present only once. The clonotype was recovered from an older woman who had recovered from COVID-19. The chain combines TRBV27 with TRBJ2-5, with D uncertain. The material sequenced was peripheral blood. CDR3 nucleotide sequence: TGTGCCAGCAGTTCACAAGAGACCCAGTACTTC. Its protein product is CASSSQETQYF.